The 14 T cell receptor beta chains below were found in one sample sequenced in a study of human T cells and chemical hapten exposure. A single record per CDR3 protein comes from TCRdb applying MiXCR to the RACE reads. Among 150,000 to 200,000 distinct CDR3 sequences listed, 25% to 35% were seen once. Specified time point: pre-sensitization, week 0. Documented treatment: therapeutic diphenylcyclopropenone sensitization with weekly scalp DPC. The sample consisted of whole blood, taken in connection with sensitization to the hapten diphenylcyclopropenone (DPC). The receptor source for this set is a woman younger than 45 with alopecia areata. Some clones in this sample may be carry-over from other donors' samples.

This clonotype came up a few times. This rearrangement joins TRBV15 to TRBJ2-2; D possibly uses TRBD1 or TRBD2 (5 bases each). Germline-derived CDR1 and CDR2 are LNHNV and YYDKDF (reference sequence). Between the trimmed V and J ends, which lost 5 bases and 9 bases, there was a span of 16 bases. The CDR3 is 14 amino acids. The CDR3 DNA sequence: TGTGCCACCAGCGTGGGACGATCAAGCCGGGAGCTGTTTTTT. It codes for CATSVGRSSRELFF.

This sequence joins TRBV6-6 and TRBJ1-1; D is undetermined. CDR1 and CDR2 from the germline V gene are MNHNY and SVGAGI (reference sequence). V shed 3 bases and J shed 2 bases, with 13 bases lying between them. This CDR3 region has 15 residues. In DNA form, the CDR3 reads TGTGCCAGCAGTTATCAGGTCGGGGTAAACACTGAAGCTTTCTTT. Protein: CASSYQVGVNTEAFF.

The rearrangement uses TRBV6-5 and TRBJ2-7, with 16 bases aligning to TRBD2. The CDR3 consists of 21 residues. The germline V gene has CDR1 MNHEY and CDR2 SVGAGI. The junction had 17 bases not matched to a gene; V was cut back by 0 bases and J by 6 bases. CDR3 sequence (DNA): TGTGCCAGCAGTTACTCGGTCCCGGGACTAGCGGGAGGGCCCGAGTGGTCCGAGCAGTACTTC. This encodes CASSYSVPGLAGGPEWSEQYF.

This rearrangement joins TRBV5-1 to TRBJ1-2; 8 bases map to TRBD1. Germline values: CDR1 SGHRS, CDR2 YFSETQ. With 4 bases clipped from V and 7 bases from J, the junction kept 6 bases outside the gene matches. This CDR3 is built from 13 residues. Here the CDR3 reads CASSRDRPSGYTF. The CDR3 nucleotides read TGCGCCAGCAGCCGGGACAGGCCCTCTGGCTACACCTTC.

The rearrangement links TRBV28 to TRBJ2-1, with a weak D call TRBD2 (6 bases). V was shortened by 6 bases and J by 7 bases, with 16 bases between the two germline ends. Germline-derived CDR1 and CDR2 are MDHEN and SYDVKM. The length of the CDR3 is 14 residues. The CDR3 DNA is TGTGCCAGCAGCGCCGCGACTAGTAGGAATGAGCAGTTCTTC. Its protein is CASSAATSRNEQFF.

The chain employs TRBV14 and TRBJ1-2; D possibly corresponds to TRBD1 (5 bases). This CDR3 spans 14 amino acids. Deletions cut 2 bases from V and 8 bases from J, with 15 bases between. CDR1 is SGHDN, CDR2 FVKESK, per germline. As DNA, the CDR3 is TGTGCCAGCAGCCAAAGGAGGGGTACGGGCGGCTACACCTTC. Amino acids: CASSQRRGTGGYTF.

This chain connects TRBV5-1 to TRBJ2-5; TRBD1 might be the D (5 bases). Germline CDR1 reads SGHRS; CDR2 reads YFSETQ. V gave up 0 bases and J gave up 1 base, with 10 bases separating them. CDR3 size: 15 residues. As DNA, the CDR3 is TGCGCCAGCAGCTTGGGACAGTTGGCCCAAGAGACCCAGTACTTC. It yields the protein CASSLGQLAQETQYF.

The CDR3 DNA is TGTGCCAGCAGCAGGGACACTTACAACTATGGCTACACCTTC. Protein: CASSRDTYNYGYTF. The chain couples TRBV9 to TRBJ1-2, with D maybe TRBD1 (6 bases). Trimming cost V 4 bases and J 2 bases, with 12 bases left between them. The CDR3 sequence is 14 residues long. Germline-derived CDR1 and CDR2 are SGDLS and YYNGEE.

This clonotype was picked up a small number of times. This sequence joins TRBV28 and TRBJ1-1, with D tentatively TRBD1 (6 bases). The V gene's germline CDR1 is MDHEN and CDR2 SYDVKM. The CDR3 length is 14 residues. V dropped 4 bases and J dropped 1 base, with 10 bases sitting between them. The CDR3 DNA reads as TGTGCCAGCAGTTCTGCAGGGGCGAACACTGAAGCTTTCTTT. Translated, it gives CASSSAGANTEAFF.

The chain couples TRBV20-1 to TRBJ2-3; D possibly corresponds to TRBD1 (6 bases). Deletions cut 3 bases from V and 1 base from J, with 8 bases between. The length of the CDR3 is 13 residues. CDR1 and CDR2 (germline): DFQATT, SNEGSKA (reference sequence). CDR3 region: CSARNRGTDTQYF. The CDR3 region has the DNA TGCAGTGCTAGGAACAGGGGCACAGATACGCAGTATTTT.

This clonotype was detected a few times. The V gene is TRBV9, the J gene TRBJ2-1; D perhaps matches TRBD2 (7 bases). Germline V gives CDR1 SGDLS, CDR2 YYNGEE. CDR3 length equals 13 residues. Trimming took 3 bases from V and 13 from J, leaving 17 bases between them. The CDR3 loop is CASSAPARGPQFF. The CDR3 nucleotides are TGTGCCAGCAGCGCCCCAGCGCGGGGGCCCCAGTTCTTC.

This clonotype was seen a few times. The chain recombines TRBV28 with TRBJ2-7; D remains ambiguous. The length of the CDR3 is 13 residues. Germline V gene data show CDR1 as MDHEN and CDR2 as SYDVKM. V lost 7 bases and J 1 base, leaving 11 bases between the germline ends. CDR3 in DNA: TGTGCCAGCACGCGGCCACCATCCTACGAGCAGTACTTC. Encoded protein: CASTRPPSYEQYF. Looking up the rest from reference TRBV28 and TRBJ2-7 gives the full variable domain: DVKVTQSSRYLVKRTGEKVFLECVQDMDHENMFWYRQDPGLGLRLIYFSYDVKMKEKGDIPEGYSVSREKKERFSLILESASTNQTSMYLCASTRPPSYEQYFGPGTRLTVT.

This clonotype was found a few times. This chain joins TRBV7-2 and TRBJ1-6; D unresolved. The CDR3 spans 13 residues. Germline CDR1 SGHTA, CDR2 FQGNSA. Trimming cost V 5 bases and J 10 bases, with 12 bases left between them. The CDR3 nucleotides read TGTGCCAGCAGCCCTGCCACCGTGTCACCCCTCCACTTT. Translated, it gives CASSPATVSPLHF.

The CDR3 reads CASSGTGGYEQYF. Written as DNA, the CDR3 is TGTGCCAGCAGTGGGACGGGGGGCTACGAGCAGTACTTC. The gene calls are TRBV28 and TRBJ2-7; TRBD2 matches at 7 bases. With 5 bases clipped from V and 3 bases from J, the junction kept 4 bases outside the gene matches. The CDR3 covers 13 residues. Germline V gene data show CDR1 as MDHEN and CDR2 as SYDVKM. Variable domain in full (rest from reference TRBV28 and TRBJ2-7): DVKVTQSSRYLVKRTGEKVFLECVQDMDHENMFWYRQDPGLGLRLIYFSYDVKMKEKGDIPEGYSVSREKKERFSLILESASTNQTSMYLCASSGTGGYEQYFGPGTRLTVT.